This TCR beta chain is drawn from a study of cytomegalovirus exposure and HLA in healthy donors. This clone was seen more than once but under ten times. Its antigen is not identified. The PCR ran on 60 Vbeta and 13 Jbeta primers. TCRdb's copy holds only in-frame clones and misses some; the assay was immunoSEQ multiplex PCR. This sample has some 200,000 clones; 82% occur once, and the top ten carry 5.5% to 7%. In germline, CDR1 is SGHTA, CDR2 FQGNSA. V shed 0 bases and J shed 8 bases, with 13 bases lying between them. This CDR3 spans 14 amino acids. Points from the study as a whole: Later analysis associated a missense DCLRE1C variant with TCR beta V- and J-gene trimming. TCR beta chains numbering some 160 were designated cytomegalovirus-associated. Analyses of presence/absence relied on an assumption of roughly uniform sequencing depth across donors.

This clonotype was sampled from a woman aged 45-60 years in good health and CMV-seropositive. V and J are TRBV7-2 and TRBJ1-1; no reliable D call. Material for sequencing was PBMCs. The CDR3 DNA follows: TGTGCCAGCAGCTTAGCGCAAGGCAGGATGGAAGCTTTCTTT. Amino acids: CASSLAQGRMEAFF.